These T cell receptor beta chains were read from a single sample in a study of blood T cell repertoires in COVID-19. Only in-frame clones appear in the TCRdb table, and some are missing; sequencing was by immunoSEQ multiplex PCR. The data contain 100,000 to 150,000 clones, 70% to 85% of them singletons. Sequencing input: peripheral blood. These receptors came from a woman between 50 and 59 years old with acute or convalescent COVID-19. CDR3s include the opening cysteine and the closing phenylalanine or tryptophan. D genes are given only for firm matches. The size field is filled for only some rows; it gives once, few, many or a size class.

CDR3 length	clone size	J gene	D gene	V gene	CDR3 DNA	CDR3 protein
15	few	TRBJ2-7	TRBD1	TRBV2	TGTGCCAGCAGTAACCCCTGGACAGGTGTTTACGAGCAGTACTTC	CASSNPWTGVYEQYF
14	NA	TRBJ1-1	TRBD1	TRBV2	TGTGCCAGCAGACAACAGGGGGGCAGCACTGAAGCTTTCTTT	CASRQQGGSTEAFF
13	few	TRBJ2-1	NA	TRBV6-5	TGTGCCAGCAGTCCCCGACATTACAATGAGCAGTTCTTC	CASSPRHYNEQFF
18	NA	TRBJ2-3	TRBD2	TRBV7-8	TGTGCCAGCAGCTCCAGGCTAATGGGACTAGCGGGGGCCCATACGCAGTATTTT	CASSSRLMGLAGAHTQYF
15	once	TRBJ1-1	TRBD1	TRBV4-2	TGTGCCAGCAGCCAGCGTAGACAGGGAGGAACTGAAGCTTTCTTT	CASSQRRQGGTEAFF
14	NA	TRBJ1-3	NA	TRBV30	TGTGCCTGGAGTGACGCGGGGGCGACGAACACCATATATTTT	CAWSDAGATNTIYF
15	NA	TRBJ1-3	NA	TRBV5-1	TGCGCCAGCAGCTTCGACAGTAGCTCTGGAAACACCATATATTTT	CASSFDSSSGNTIYF
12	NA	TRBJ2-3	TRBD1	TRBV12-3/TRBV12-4	TGTGCCAGCACGCCGGACAGGGCGGCGCAGTATTTT	CASTPDRAAQYF
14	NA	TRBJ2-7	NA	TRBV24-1	TGTGCCACCAGCAGTACGGGACTGCTCTACGAGCAGTACTTC	CATSSTGLLYEQYF
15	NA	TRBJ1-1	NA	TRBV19	TGTGCCAGTAGTAAACTTGTCGGGTTCAGCACTGAAGCTTTCTTT	CASSKLVGFSTEAFF
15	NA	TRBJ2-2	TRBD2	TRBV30	TGTGCCTGGAGTGTCGATAGCGGGTTCACCGGGGAGCTGTTTTTT	CAWSVDSGFTGELFF
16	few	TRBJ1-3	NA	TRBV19	TGTGCCAGTAGCCCCCCACAGGGAAGCTCTGGAAACACCATATATTTT	CASSPPQGSSGNTIYF
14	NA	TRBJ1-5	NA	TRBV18	TGTGCCAGCTCAGCAACAGGGATAGGGCAGCCCCAGCATTTT	CASSATGIGQPQHF
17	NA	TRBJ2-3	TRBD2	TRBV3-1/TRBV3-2	TGTGCCAGCAGCCAAGATTCCGAACTAGCGGGCACAGATACGCAGTATTTT	CASSQDSELAGTDTQYF
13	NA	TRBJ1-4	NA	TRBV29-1	TGCAGCGTTGGCGGGGTTTCGAATGAAAAACTGTTTTTT	CSVGGVSNEKLFF
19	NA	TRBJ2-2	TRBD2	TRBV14	TGTGCCAGCAGCCAAAGGGGACTAGTCGGTCGGCGGGCTACCGGGGAGCTGTTTTTT	CASSQRGLVGRRATGELFF
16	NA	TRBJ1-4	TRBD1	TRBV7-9	TGTGCCAGCAGCGAAGACAGGGTGTCGACTAATGAAAAACTGTTTTTT	CASSEDRVSTNEKLFF
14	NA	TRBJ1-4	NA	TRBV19	TGTGCCAGTAGTATGTCAGGGCCTAATGAAAAACTGTTTTTT	CASSMSGPNEKLFF
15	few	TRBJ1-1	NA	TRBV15	TGTGCCACCAGCAGGCAAGGGGCTGGGAACACTGAAGCTTTCTTT	CATSRQGAGNTEAFF
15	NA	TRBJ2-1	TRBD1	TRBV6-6	TGTGCCAGCAGTTACGGGACAGGGCGAAACAATGAGCAGTTCTTC	CASSYGTGRNNEQFF
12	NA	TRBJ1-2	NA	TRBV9	TGTGCCAGCAGCACAGGCGGTCAGGGCTACACCTTC	CASSTGGQGYTF
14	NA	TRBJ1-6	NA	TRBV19	TGTGCCAGTAGTGCCCAGGGGCAAAATTCACCCCTCCACTTT	CASSAQGQNSPLHF
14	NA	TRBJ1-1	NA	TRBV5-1	TGCGCCAGCAGGGCTGCAGGCATGAACACTGAAGCTTTCTTT	CASRAAGMNTEAFF
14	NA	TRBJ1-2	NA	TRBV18	TGTGCCAGCTCACCACCGGCGGGGGACTATGGCTACACCTTC	CASSPPAGDYGYTF
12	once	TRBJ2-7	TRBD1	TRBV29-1	TGCAGCGTTGTAGGACAGGGCTACGAGCAGTACTTC	CSVVGQGYEQYF
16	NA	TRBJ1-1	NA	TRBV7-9	TGTGCCAGCAGCTTAGGGCTCCAGGGAATGGACACTGAAGCTTTCTTT	CASSLGLQGMDTEAFF
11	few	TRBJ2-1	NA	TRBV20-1	TGCAGTGCCCCTCGGGGAAATGAGCAGTTCTTC	CSAPRGNEQFF
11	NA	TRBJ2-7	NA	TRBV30	TGTGCTTATGGAGAGGACTACGAGCAGTACTTC	CAYGEDYEQYF
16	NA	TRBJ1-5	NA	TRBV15	TGTGCCACCAGCAGATCACAGGGACCTAGCAATCAGCCCCAGCATTTT	CATSRSQGPSNQPQHF
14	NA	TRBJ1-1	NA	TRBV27	TGTGCCAGCAGTCCCTCGGGGGGGGGAACTGAAGCTTTCTTT	CASSPSGGGTEAFF
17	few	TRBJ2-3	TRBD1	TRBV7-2	TGTGCCAGCAGCAGATGGACAGGGCCGTATAGCACAGATACGCAGTATTTT	CASSRWTGPYSTDTQYF